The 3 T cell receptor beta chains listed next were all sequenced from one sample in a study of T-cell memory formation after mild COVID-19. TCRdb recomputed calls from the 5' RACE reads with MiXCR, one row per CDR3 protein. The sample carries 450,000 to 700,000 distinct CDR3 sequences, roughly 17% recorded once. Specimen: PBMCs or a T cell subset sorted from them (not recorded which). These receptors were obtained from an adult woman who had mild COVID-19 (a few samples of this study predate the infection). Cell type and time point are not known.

CDR3 bases: TGCGCCAGCAGCCAAGACGGTAGCACCTCATTTAGGGAGCTGTTTTTT. Translating gives CASSQDGSTSFRELFF. The rearrangement links TRBV4-1 to TRBJ2-2, with D uncertain. There are 16 residues in the CDR3. V dropped 0 bases and J dropped 9 bases, with 17 bases sitting between them. Germline V gene sequence: CDR1 MGHRA, CDR2 YSYEKL.

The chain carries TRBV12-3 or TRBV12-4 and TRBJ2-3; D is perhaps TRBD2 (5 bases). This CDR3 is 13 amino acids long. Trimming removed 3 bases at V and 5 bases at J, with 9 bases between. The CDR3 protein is CASSFIEGDTQYF. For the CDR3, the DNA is TGTGCCAGCAGTTTCATCGAGGGAGATACGCAGTATTTT.

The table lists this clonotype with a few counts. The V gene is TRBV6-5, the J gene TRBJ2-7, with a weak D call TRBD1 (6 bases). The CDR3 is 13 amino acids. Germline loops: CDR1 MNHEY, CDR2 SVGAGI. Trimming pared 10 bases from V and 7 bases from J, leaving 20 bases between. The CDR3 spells CAIRQAHAREQYF. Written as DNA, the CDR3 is TGTGCCATCCGACAGGCTCACGCCCGGGAGCAGTACTTC.